This T cell receptor (beta chain) appears in the sequencing data of a study of shared clonotypes between healthy human individuals. TCRdb's table, derived via immunoSEQ multiplex PCR, lists solely in-frame clones and lacks some. Of more than 2,000,000 clones in the sample, 90% to 95% were seen once. The CDR3 totals 16 residues. Trimming cost V 3 bases and J 0 bases, with 11 bases left between them. The germline gives CDR1 MNHNS, CDR2 SASEGT. This clone was found once. The TCR sequence derives from a young man in good health. Some clones in this sample may be carry-over from other donors' samples. The sample was naive CD4+ T cells from PBMCs. Specified subset: CD45RA+ positively selected. The genes are TRBV6-1 and TRBJ2-2; D is uncertain. CDR3 sequence reads: CASSDYSQPNTGELFF. The CDR3 DNA reads as TGTGCCAGCAGTGATTACAGCCAACCGAACACCGGGGAGCTGTTTTTT.